The T cell receptor (beta chain) described here comes from a study of response to subunit inactivated influenza vaccine (dated by TCRdb to 2016 to 2018). For the wider study: Deep quantitative T cell receptor repertoire profiling was used in the study to track responses to a trivalent subunit inactivated influenza vaccine. The full study reports these points: The authors proposed that each seasonal influenza vaccination may bring in only a limited number of new T cells.

In regard to this clonotype: The clone's antigen remains unknown. No qualities accompany the bases; no much larger clone lies one base away.

Per the publication, the time point label means: around 47 days after influenza vaccine administration. According to the germline V gene, CDR1 reads ENHRY and CDR2 reads SYGVKD. The CDR3 starts with the cysteine, ends with the phenylalanine, and has 17 residues. Left in the record is the CDR3 DNA by itself, 51 bases read in frame from the first base. Germline trimming: 0 bases from V, 2 bases from J; junction bases outside gene matches: 9. The method was RT-PCR. TCRdb lists the instrument as Illumina HiSeq 2500. In TCRdb, the public reads were trimmed at Q25 with fastp and aligned with MiXCR, with productive beta chains retained. Entries that share a CDR3 protein sequence are merged under the most common genes and DNA. The sample table holds some 480,000 distinct CDR3 sequences, of which approximately 11% were seen once. The leading ten clones occupy around 12% of the sample.

The source was PBMCs from blood, collected around seven weeks after vaccination. The receptor comes from a man aged 50 or older who received an inactivated influenza vaccine. Donor details come from another sample of the same person, matched by shared clones. The chain uses TRBV10-3 and TRBJ2-7; 8 bases in between match TRBD1. The CDR3 here reads CAISESRGTGPTYEQYF. DNA sequence: TGTGCCATCAGTGAGTCTAGGGGGACAGGCCCTACCTACGAGCAGTACTTC.